A single sample is the source of the 2 T cell receptor beta chains below, sequenced in a study of T cells in localized non-small cell lung cancer. Using immunoSEQ multiplex PCR, the repertoire was profiled, and TCRdb retains in-frame clones only, with some absent. The table lists about 33,000 clones, roughly 90% of them singletons. The source was peripheral blood mononuclear cells, collected before any cancer treatment. These receptors came from a man aged 35-75 years with stage III lung adenocarcinoma.

Note on this clone: This same CDR3 is encoded by further DNA sequences in the sample. The CDR3 DNA reads TGCGCCAGCAACGGACAGGGTATGGAAACCCAGTACTTC. It is translated as CASNGQGMETQYF. V usage is TRBV10-2 and J usage is TRBJ2-5; 8 nucleotides align to TRBD1. V gave up 7 bases and J gave up 8 bases; unmatched junction bases: 9. The germline V gene encodes CDR1 WSHSY and CDR2 SAAADI. The CDR3 loop spans 13 amino acids.

V is TRBV7-9 and J is TRBJ2-2, with D possibly being TRBD1 or TRBD2 (5 bases each). This CDR3 region has 14 residues. Deletions cut 5 bases from V and 6 bases from J, with 13 bases between. The germline CDR1 and CDR2 sequences are SEHNR and FQNEAQ (reference sequence). The CDR3 nucleotides read TGTGCCAGCAGCCTCGGGGCCGGGGCCGGGGAGCTGTTTTTT. This sequence encodes CASSLGAGAGELFF.